This T cell receptor (beta chain) came from a study of OX40 agonist ivuxolimab in advanced cancers. Study at large: Prior anti-PD-1, anti-PD-L1 or anti-CTLA-4 therapy was allowed; approximately 40% had some. Study-wide results and limits: Researchers report that CD8+ T cells had, on average, more expanded clones than CD4+. Certain nonresponders additionally had low normalized T-cell clonal expansion.

People who had autoimmune disease history or systemic immunosuppression were excluded. The CDR3 loop spans 16 amino acids. The V segment lost 2 bases and the J segment 3 bases; nucleotides outside the gene matches: 7. Germline V lookup: CDR1 MNHEY, CDR2 SMNVEV (reference sequence). For this clone: Its antigen remains unidentified.

Produced via immunoSEQ multiplex PCR; TCRdb's table is partial and in-frame only. The sample lists tens of thousands of clones, over 75% occurring once. The clonotype originates from an adult with an advanced solid tumor such as melanoma, head and neck, liver or kidney cancer. The sequenced sample was CD4+ or CD8+ T cells sorted from blood, obtained in a trial of the OX40 agonist ivuxolimab. The chain carries TRBV27 and TRBJ2-5, with 9 positions matching TRBD2. CDR3 region: CASSLAQRGVEETQYF. The DNA of the CDR3 is TGTGCCAGCAGTTTAGCCCAGCGGGGGGTAGAAGAGACCCAGTACTTC.